The rows below give T cell receptor beta chains drawn from one sample of a study of blood T cell repertoires in COVID-19. Sequencing was performed with immunoSEQ multiplex PCR; in TCRdb, only in-frame clones are kept and a portion is missing. Altogether approximately 160,000 clones are present, roughly 82% being singletons, with the ten largest covering roughly 7.9%. Sequenced sample: peripheral blood. These receptors were obtained from a woman aged 50 to 60 in a cohort sampled during active or convalescent COVID-19. Each CDR3 is given with its conserved first and last residue. Fields, in order: CDR3 protein, CDR3 DNA, V gene, D gene, clone size, J gene. D genes are given only for firm matches. Where a row states a size, it is once, few, many or the class of an expanded clone; other rows omit it.

CASSLTTGDNYGYTF TGCGCCAGCAGCTTGACCACAGGGGATAACTATGGCTACACCTTC TRBV5-1 TRBD1 few TRBJ1-2
CASSTGTGGYGYTF TGTGCCAGCAGCACGGGGACAGGGGGTTATGGCTACACCTTC TRBV7-6 TRBD1 few TRBJ1-2
CASSEAGGDSSYEQYF TGTGCCAGCAGTGAAGCCGGGGGGGACAGCTCCTACGAGCAGTACTTC TRBV6-1 . . TRBJ2-7
CASSQGTGNQPQHF TGTGCCAGCAGCCAAGGGACAGGGAATCAGCCCCAGCATTTT TRBV3-1/TRBV3-2 TRBD1 . TRBJ1-5
CASSTRRGRETQYF TGTGCCAGCTCTACCCGCAGGGGGCGGGAGACCCAGTACTTC TRBV18 TRBD1 . TRBJ2-5
CASSEVNRGPNTEAFF TGTGCCAGCAGTGAAGTTAACAGGGGGCCCAACACTGAAGCTTTCTTT TRBV6-1 TRBD1 . TRBJ1-1
CASSIGTAYEQYF TGTGCCAGTAGTATAGGAACAGCCTACGAGCAGTACTTC TRBV19 . once TRBJ2-7
CASSSGTGLNTEAFF TGTGCCAGCAGCTCTGGGACAGGTTTGAACACTGAAGCTTTCTTT TRBV7-3 TRBD1 . TRBJ1-1
CASGDRGAETQYF TGTGCCAGTGGGGACAGGGGGGCAGAGACCCAGTACTTC TRBV6-5 TRBD1 once TRBJ2-5
CASSPSGQGAGETQYF TGTGCCAGTAGTCCCAGTGGACAGGGGGCGGGAGAGACCCAGTACTTC TRBV19 TRBD1 . TRBJ2-5
CATSDWVQGPAGDEQYF TGTGCCACCAGTGATTGGGTACAGGGCCCCGCGGGGGACGAGCAGTACTTC TRBV24-1 . . TRBJ2-7
CASSQDGLAVTDTQYF TGTGCCAGCAGCCAAGATGGGCTAGCGGTGACAGATACGCAGTATTTT TRBV4-2 TRBD2 . TRBJ2-3
CASSPLRSLGGQPQHF TGTGCCAGCAGCCCTTTGCGGTCCCTAGGCGGTCAGCCCCAGCATTTT TRBV5-8 . . TRBJ1-5
CASSESSGEETQYF TGTGCCAGCAGTGAAAGTAGCGGGGAAGAGACCCAGTACTTC TRBV6-1 TRBD2 . TRBJ2-5
CATSRGGQGARNSPLHF TGTGCCACCAGCAGAGGGGGGCAGGGGGCCCGGAATTCACCCCTCCACTTT TRBV15 TRBD1 many TRBJ1-6
CASSVGADRSDVRANVLTF TGTGCCAGCAGCGTAGGAGCGGACAGGTCCGACGTGAGGGCCAACGTCCTGACTTTC TRBV9 TRBD1 . TRBJ2-6
CASSYERQGHEQYF TGTGCCAGCAGTTACGAACGACAGGGCCACGAGCAGTACTTC TRBV6-5 TRBD1 once TRBJ2-7
CSAGQGDYGYTF TGCAGCGCAGGACAGGGGGACTATGGCTACACCTTC TRBV29-1 TRBD1 . TRBJ1-2
CARSIVEATISYNEQFF TGTGCCAGATCCATCGTTGAGGCCACCATCTCCTACAATGAGCAGTTCTTC TRBV2 . . TRBJ2-1
CASSFLAGGKETQYF TGTGCCAGCAGTTTCCTAGCGGGGGGAAAGGAGACCCAGTACTTC TRBV27 TRBD2 . TRBJ2-5
CASSLGGGNTEAFF TGTGCCAGCAGCTTAGGCGGAGGGAACACTGAAGCTTTCTTT TRBV7-3 . . TRBJ1-1
CASSSGQARQRNEKLFF TGTGCCAGCAGCTCGGGCCAAGCGCGACAGAGAAATGAAAAACTGTTTTTT TRBV7-9 . many TRBJ1-4
CASSQDEGLGKLFF TGCGCCAGCAGCCAAGACGAGGGACTGGGGAAACTGTTTTTT TRBV4-3 . . TRBJ1-4
CASRLNREAFF TGTGCCAGCAGGCTCAACAGGGAAGCTTTCTTT TRBV28 . . TRBJ1-1
CASSQDITVVAPLHF TGCGCCAGCAGCCAAGATATCACGGTCGTCGCACCCCTCCACTTT TRBV4-3 . . TRBJ1-6
CASSALRHITF TGTGCCAGCAGTGCGCTTAGACATATCACCTTC TRBV2 . once TRBJ1-2
CASSPQRASNTGELFF TGTGCCAGCTCACCACAGAGGGCCTCGAACACCGGGGAGCTGTTTTTT TRBV18 . . TRBJ2-2
CASIRGPAAYEQYF TGTGCCAGCATCCGGGGGCCCGCCGCCTACGAGCAGTACTTC TRBV7-8 . . TRBJ2-7
CASSSTLAGDTDTQYF TGTGCCAGCAGTTCTACACTAGCGGGAGACACAGATACGCAGTATTTT TRBV7-9 TRBD2 . TRBJ2-3
CASKIPGQGAFYGYTF TGCGCCAGCAAAATACCGGGACAGGGGGCGTTTTATGGCTACACCTTC TRBV23-1 TRBD1 . TRBJ1-2
CASSHLGRGIGYGYTF TGTGCCAGCAGCCATCTGGGGAGGGGTATCGGCTATGGCTACACCTTC TRBV3-1/TRBV3-2 . . TRBJ1-2